This T cell receptor (beta chain) was documented in a study of response to subunit inactivated influenza vaccine. Regarding the study as a whole: The study's authors posited that every seasonal influenza vaccination enlists few new T cells.

The V and J ends lost 6 bases and 3 bases respectively, with 12 bases between them. Germline V lookup: CDR1 DFQATT, CDR2 SNEGSKA (reference sequence). This CDR3 is built from 12 residues. This clonotype occurred many times. Its antigen is as yet unknown. TCRdb redid the calling of the RT-PCR reads with MiXCR, one entry per CDR3 protein. The profile covers fewer than 700,000 distinct CDR3 sequences, with 10% to 15% appearing a single time and 10% to 15% taken by the ten largest. This chain links TRBV20-1 with TRBJ2-7; a possible D gene is TRBD1 (6 bases). The sample in question was PBMCs from blood, obtained 45 days after vaccination. This receptor was obtained from a man aged 45-65 years who received an inactivated influenza vaccine. The CDR3 here is CSARGQDYEQYF. CDR3 DNA: TGCAGTGCAAGGGGACAAGACTACGAGCAGTACTTC.